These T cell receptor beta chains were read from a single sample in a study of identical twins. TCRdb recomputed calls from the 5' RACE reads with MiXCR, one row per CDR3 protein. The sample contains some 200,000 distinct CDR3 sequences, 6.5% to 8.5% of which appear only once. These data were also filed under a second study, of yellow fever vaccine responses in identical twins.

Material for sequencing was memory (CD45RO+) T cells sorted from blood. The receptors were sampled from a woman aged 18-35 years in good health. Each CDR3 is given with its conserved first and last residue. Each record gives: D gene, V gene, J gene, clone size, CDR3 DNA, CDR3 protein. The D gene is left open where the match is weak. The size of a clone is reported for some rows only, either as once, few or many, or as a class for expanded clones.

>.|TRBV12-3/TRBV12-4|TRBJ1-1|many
TGTGCCACCTCGTCGGGGAAAAACACTGAAGCTTTCTTT
CATSSGKNTEAFF
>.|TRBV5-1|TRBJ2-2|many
TGCGCAGGGCGACGGGAAGGATCCGGGGAGCTGTTTTTT
CAGRREGSGELFF
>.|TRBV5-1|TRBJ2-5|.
TGCGCCAGCTCTCTTTTGGGCGAGGAGACCCAGTACTTC
CASSLLGEETQYF
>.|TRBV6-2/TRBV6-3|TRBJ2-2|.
TGTGCCAGCAGTTATACGCACACCGGGGAGCTGTTTTTT
CASSYTHTGELFF
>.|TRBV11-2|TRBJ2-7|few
TGTGCCAGCAGCTTTAGGCAGAGGCCCTACGAGCAGTACTTC
CASSFRQRPYEQYF
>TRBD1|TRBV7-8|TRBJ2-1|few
TGTGCCAGCATCCCTCCGGGACAGGGGTACAATGAGCAGTTCTTC
CASIPPGQGYNEQFF
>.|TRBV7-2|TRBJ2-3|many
TGTGCCAGCAGCTTTAACAGGGCAGCGCAGTATTTT
CASSFNRAAQYF
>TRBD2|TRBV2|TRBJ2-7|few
TGTGCCAGCAAAGGTGGAGCGGGGGGGCGGGAGCAGTACTTC
CASKGGAGGREQYF
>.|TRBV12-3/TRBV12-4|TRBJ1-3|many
TGTGCCAGCTGGCTCTCTGGAAACACCATATATTTT
CASWLSGNTIYF
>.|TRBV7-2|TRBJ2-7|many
TGTGCCAGCAGCTTGCAGGGTGCCTACGAGCAGTACTTC
CASSLQGAYEQYF
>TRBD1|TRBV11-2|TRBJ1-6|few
TGTGCCAGCAGCTTACACAGGGGTTTCAATAATTCACCCCTCCACTTT
CASSLHRGFNNSPLHF
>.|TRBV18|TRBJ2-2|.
TGTGCCAGCTCACCACACCGGCCGGCCGTAGGGGAGCTGTTTTTT
CASSPHRPAVGELFF
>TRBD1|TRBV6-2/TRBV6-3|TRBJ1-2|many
TGTGCCAGCAGTTACCCGACAGGGTCGGATCTAAGTGGCTACACCTTC
CASSYPTGSDLSGYTF
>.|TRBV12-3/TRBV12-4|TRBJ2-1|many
TGTGCCAGCAGTTTAGGGGCCCCACGGCAGTTCTTC
CASSLGAPRQFF
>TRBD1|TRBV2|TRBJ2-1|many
TGTGCCAGCAGGAGTACCGGGACAGCCTACAATGAGCAGTTCTTC
CASRSTGTAYNEQFF
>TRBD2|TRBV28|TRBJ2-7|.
TGTGCCAGCAGCCATGATCCCTCCGGGACTAGCGGTTACGAGCAGTACTTC
CASSHDPSGTSGYEQYF
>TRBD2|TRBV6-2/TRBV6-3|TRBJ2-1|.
TGTGCCAGCAGTTCCGGACTAGCGCTAAGGGGTTTCAATGAGCAGTTCTTC
CASSSGLALRGFNEQFF
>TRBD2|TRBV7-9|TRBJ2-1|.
TGTGCCAGCAGCTTGAGACTAGCCCACAATGAGCAGTTCTTC
CASSLRLAHNEQFF
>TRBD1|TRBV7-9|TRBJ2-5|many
TGTGCCAGCAGCCTCGGACAGGGGAGTCAAGAGACCCAGTACTTC
CASSLGQGSQETQYF
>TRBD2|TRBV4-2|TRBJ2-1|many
TGTGCCAGCAGCCAAGGGGCTAGCGGGAGTGGTGAGCAGTTCTTC
CASSQGASGSGEQFF
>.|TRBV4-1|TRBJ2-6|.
TGCGCCAGCAGCCAAGAGGGGCAGCTTCTTGGGGCCAACGTCCTGACTTTC
CASSQEGQLLGANVLTF
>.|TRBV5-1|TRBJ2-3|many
TGCGCCAGCAGCTTGAACCGGGCAGATACGCAGTATTTT
CASSLNRADTQYF
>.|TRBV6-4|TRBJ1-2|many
TGTGCCAGCAGTGACTCCGAGGGTGCCTATGGCTACACCTTC
CASSDSEGAYGYTF
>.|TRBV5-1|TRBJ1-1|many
TGCGCCAGCAGCTTGGGGTGGGTTGGGAACACTGAAGCTTTCTTT
CASSLGWVGNTEAFF
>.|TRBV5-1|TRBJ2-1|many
TGCGCCAGCAGCTTGACTCCTGGTGGGAGCTCCTACAATGAGCAGTTCTTC
CASSLTPGGSSYNEQFF
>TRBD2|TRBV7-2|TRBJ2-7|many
TGTGCCAGCAGCCGGGGGACTAGCGCAACCTACGAGCAGTACTTC
CASSRGTSATYEQYF